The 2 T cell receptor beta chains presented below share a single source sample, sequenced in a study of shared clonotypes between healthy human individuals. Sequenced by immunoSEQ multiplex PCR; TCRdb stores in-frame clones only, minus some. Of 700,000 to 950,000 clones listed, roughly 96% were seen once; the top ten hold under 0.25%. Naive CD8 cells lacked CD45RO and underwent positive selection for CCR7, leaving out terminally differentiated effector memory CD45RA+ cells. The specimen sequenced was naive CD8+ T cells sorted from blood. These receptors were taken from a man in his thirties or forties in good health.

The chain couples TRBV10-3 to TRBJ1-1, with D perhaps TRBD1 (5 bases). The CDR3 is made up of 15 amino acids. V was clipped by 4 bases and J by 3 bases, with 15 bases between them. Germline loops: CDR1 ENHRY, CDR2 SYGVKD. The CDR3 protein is CAISAGWGTYTEAFF. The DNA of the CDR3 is TGTGCCATCAGTGCAGGGTGGGGGACCTACACTGAAGCTTTCTTT.

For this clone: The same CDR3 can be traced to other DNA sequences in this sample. This CDR3 is CASRGGTYEQYF. The DNA for the CDR3 is TGTGCCAGCAGGGGGGGTACCTACGAGCAGTACTTC. The chain combines TRBV27 with TRBJ2-7; D may be TRBD2 (6 bases). This CDR3 comprises 12 residues. The germline V gene encodes CDR1 MNHEY and CDR2 SMNVEV (reference sequence). V was clipped by 6 bases and J by 2 bases, with 8 bases between them.